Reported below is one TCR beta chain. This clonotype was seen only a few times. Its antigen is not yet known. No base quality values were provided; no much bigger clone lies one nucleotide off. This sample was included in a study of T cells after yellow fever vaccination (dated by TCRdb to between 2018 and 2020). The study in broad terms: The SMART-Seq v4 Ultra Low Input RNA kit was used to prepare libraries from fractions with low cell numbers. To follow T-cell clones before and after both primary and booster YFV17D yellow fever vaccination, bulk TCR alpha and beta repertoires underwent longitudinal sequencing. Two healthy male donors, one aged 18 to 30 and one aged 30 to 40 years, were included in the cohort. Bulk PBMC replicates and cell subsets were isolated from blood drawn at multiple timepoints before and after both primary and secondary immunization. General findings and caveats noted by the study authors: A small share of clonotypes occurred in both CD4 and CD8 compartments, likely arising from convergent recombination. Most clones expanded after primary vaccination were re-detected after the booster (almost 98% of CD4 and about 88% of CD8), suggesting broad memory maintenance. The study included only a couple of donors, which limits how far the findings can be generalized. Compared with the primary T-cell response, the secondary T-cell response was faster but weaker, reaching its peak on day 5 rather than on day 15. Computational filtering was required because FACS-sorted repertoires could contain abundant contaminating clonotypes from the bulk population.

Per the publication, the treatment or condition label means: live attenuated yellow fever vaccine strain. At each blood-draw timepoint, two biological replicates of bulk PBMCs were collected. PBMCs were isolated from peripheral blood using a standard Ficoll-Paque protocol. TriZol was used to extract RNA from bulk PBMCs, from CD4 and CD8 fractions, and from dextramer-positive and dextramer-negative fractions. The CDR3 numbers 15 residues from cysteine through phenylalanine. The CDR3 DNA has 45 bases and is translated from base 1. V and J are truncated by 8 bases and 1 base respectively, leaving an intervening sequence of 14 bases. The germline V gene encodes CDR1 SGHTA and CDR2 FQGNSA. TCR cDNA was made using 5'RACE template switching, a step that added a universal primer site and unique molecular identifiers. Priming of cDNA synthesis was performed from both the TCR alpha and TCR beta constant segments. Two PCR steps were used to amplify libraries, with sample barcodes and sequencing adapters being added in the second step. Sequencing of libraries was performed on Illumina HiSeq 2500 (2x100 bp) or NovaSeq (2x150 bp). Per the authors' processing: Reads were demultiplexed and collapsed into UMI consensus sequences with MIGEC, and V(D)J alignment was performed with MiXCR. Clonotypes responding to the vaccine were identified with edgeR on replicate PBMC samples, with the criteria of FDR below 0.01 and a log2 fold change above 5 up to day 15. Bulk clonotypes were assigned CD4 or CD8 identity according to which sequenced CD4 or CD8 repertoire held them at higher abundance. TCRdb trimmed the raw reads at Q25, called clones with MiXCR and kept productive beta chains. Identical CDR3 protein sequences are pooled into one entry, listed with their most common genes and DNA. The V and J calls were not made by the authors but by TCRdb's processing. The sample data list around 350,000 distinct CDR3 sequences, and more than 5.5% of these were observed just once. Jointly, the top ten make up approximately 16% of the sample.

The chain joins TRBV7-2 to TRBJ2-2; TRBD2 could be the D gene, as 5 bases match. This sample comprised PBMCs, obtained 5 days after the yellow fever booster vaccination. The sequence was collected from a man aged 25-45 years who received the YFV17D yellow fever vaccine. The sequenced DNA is TGTGCCAGCTCCCGGGAATGGGGGAACACCGGGGAGCTGTTTTTT. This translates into CASSREWGNTGELFF.